One TCR beta chain is described in this entry. Its antigen is not identified. Germline CDR1 MGHRA, CDR2 YSYEKL. V lost 1 base to trimming and J lost 6 bases, with 10 bases between them. This CDR3 is built from 15 residues. The sample belongs to a study of cytomegalovirus exposure and HLA in healthy donors. Notes on the study in general: Listed as cytomegalovirus-associated were over 150 TCR beta chains. Rarity marked most TCR sequences, yet some public TCRs occurred in many donors. First-cohort TCR clusters were later found to tend to co-occur in the approximately 120 validation repertoires.

TCRdb's table, derived via immunoSEQ multiplex PCR, lists solely in-frame clones and lacks some. Counted here are about 360,000 clones, more than 80% occurring once; the ten biggest clones make up over 0.75%. The rearrangement links TRBV4-1 to TRBJ1-6; D perhaps matches TRBD1 (6 bases). The origin of this receptor is a woman under 30 in good health and CMV-seronegative. Sequenced sample: PBMCs. The CDR3 DNA follows: TGCGCCAGCAGCCAAGTGGACAGAGCTAATTCACCCCTCCACTTT. This codes for CASSQVDRANSPLHF.